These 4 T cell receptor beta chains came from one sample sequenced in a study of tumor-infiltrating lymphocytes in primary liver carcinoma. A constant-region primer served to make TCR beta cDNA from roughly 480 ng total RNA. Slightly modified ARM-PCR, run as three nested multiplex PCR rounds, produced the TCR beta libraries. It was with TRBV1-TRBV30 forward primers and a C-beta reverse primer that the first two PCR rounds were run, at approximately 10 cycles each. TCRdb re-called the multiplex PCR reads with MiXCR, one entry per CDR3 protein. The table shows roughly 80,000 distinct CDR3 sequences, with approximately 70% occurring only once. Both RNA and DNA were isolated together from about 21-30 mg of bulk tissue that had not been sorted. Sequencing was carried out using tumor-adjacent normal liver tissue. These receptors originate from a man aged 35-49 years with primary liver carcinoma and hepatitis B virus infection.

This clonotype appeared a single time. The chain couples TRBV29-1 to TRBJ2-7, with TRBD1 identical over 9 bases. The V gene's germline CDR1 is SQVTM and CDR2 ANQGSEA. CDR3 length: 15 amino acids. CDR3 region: CNVLIGTGPPYEQYF. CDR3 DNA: TGCAATGTCTTGATTGGGACAGGGCCCCCCTACGAGCAGTACTTC.

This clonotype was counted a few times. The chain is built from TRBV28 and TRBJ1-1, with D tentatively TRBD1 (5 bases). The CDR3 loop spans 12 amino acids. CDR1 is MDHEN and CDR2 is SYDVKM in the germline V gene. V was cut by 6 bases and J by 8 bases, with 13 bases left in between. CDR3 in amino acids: CASSGRGFEAFF. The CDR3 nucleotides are TGTGCCAGCAGCGGACGGGGGTTCGAAGCTTTCTTT. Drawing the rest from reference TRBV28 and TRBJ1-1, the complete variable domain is DVKVTQSSRYLVKRTGEKVFLECVQDMDHENMFWYRQDPGLGLRLIYFSYDVKMKEKGDIPEGYSVSREKKERFSLILESASTNQTSMYLCASSGRGFEAFFGQGTRLTVV.

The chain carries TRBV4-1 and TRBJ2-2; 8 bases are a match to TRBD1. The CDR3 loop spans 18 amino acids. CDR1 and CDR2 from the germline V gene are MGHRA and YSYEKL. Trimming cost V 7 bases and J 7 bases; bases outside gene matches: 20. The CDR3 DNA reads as TGCGCCAGCAACCAGCCGTTAACTGGTCAGGGGGCGTGCGGGGAGCTGTTTTTT. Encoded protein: CASNQPLTGQGACGELFF.

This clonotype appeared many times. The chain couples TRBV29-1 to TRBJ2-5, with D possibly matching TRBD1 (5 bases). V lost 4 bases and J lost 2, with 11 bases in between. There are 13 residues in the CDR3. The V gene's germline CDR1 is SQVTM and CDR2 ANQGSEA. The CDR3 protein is CSVGLGQQETQYF. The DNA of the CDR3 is TGCAGCGTTGGGCTCGGACAACAAGAGACCCAGTACTTC.